This passage covers 30 T cell receptor beta chains from one sample sequenced in a study of T cells expressing NK-cell markers. TCRdb re-called the 5' RACE reads and shows each CDR3 protein once, DNA omitted. This sample's table reports 150,000 or so distinct CDR3 sequences. The sequencing sample was made of blood T cells: a sorted CD56 or NKG2C T cell subset, CD4+ or CD8+ T cells, or bulk PBMC T cells (not recorded which). The receptors come from a woman aged 18 to 75 in good health.

This rearrangement joins TRBV10-3 to TRBJ2-3; TCRdb selects TRBD1, and the lack of DNA leaves this call unchecked. CDR1 and CDR2 from the germline V gene are ENHRY and SYGVKD. This CDR3 is 13 amino acids long. The CDR3: CAISGVSTDTQYF.

The gene calls are TRBV5-5 and TRBJ1-2; TCRdb indicates TRBD1, and absent DNA this call remains unverified. The germline V gene encodes CDR1 SGHKS and CDR2 YYEKEE (reference sequence). The CDR3 spans 15 residues. The CDR3 is CASSKSRGSNYGYTF.

This CDR3 is CASSLSRTATIYF. This chain uses TRBV12-3 or TRBV12-4 with TRBJ1-3; as DNA is missing, the TRBD1 call by TCRdb cannot be tested. This CDR3 is 13 amino acids long.

The V and J genes are TRBV4-1 and TRBJ2-3; lacking DNA, the TRBD2 call made by TCRdb goes unchecked. The CDR3 runs 16 residues. Germline loops: CDR1 MGHRA, CDR2 YSYEKL. CDR3 loop: CASSQHSGRAEDTQYF.

The chain uses TRBV12-3 or TRBV12-4 and TRBJ2-7; TCRdb's D gene call, TRBD1, goes unchecked for lack of DNA. This CDR3 contains 13 residues. CDR3 protein: CASSERPPREQYF.

The genes are TRBV9 and TRBJ1-4; the TCRdb D gene call, TRBD1, has no DNA to confirm it. The V gene's germline CDR1 is SGDLS and CDR2 YYNGEE. CDR3 length: 15 residues. The CDR3 protein is CASSTPQGGSEKLFF.

The chain recombines TRBV7-9 with TRBJ2-5. The germline gives CDR1 SEHNR, CDR2 FQNEAQ (reference sequence). The CDR3 is made up of 14 amino acids. This chain's CDR3 is CASSFRGGVETQYF.

V gene TRBV29-1 combines with J gene TRBJ1-1; as DNA is missing, the TRBD1 call by TCRdb cannot be tested. The CDR3 loop spans 15 amino acids. Germline assignment: CDR1 SQVTM and CDR2 ANQGSEA. This chain's CDR3 is CSVVSGGSENTEAFF.

The gene calls are TRBV5-1 and TRBJ2-1. This CDR3 is 15 amino acids long. Germline V gene data show CDR1 as SGHRS and CDR2 as YFSETQ. The CDR3 protein is CASSLVPQTHNEQFF. Using reference TRBV5-1 and TRBJ2-1 for the parts outside the CDR3, the full variable domain is KAGVTQTPRYLIKTRGQQVTLSCSPISGHRSVSWYQQTPGQGLQFLFEYFSETQRNKGNFPGRFSGRQFSNSRSEMNVSTLELGDSALYLCASSLVPQTHNEQFFGPGTRLTVL.

This rearrangement joins TRBV23-1 to TRBJ2-5; absent DNA, TCRdb's TRBD1 call cannot be checked. TRBV23-1 is classed as an ORF, of uncertain function. This CDR3 region has 14 residues. This chain's CDR3 is CASSHYRGQETQYF.

The chain carries TRBV27 and TRBJ2-1. Per germline, CDR1 MNHEY and CDR2 SMNVEV (reference sequence). The CDR3 is 12 residues long. CDR3 amino acids: CASTLLGNEQFF.

V is TRBV5-1 and J is TRBJ2-2; the D gene TCRdb calls, TRBD1, cannot be checked with no DNA. This CDR3 region has 16 residues. CDR1 is SGHRS and CDR2 is YFSETQ in the germline V gene. The chain's CDR3 is CASSVPLQGGLGELFF.

V usage is TRBV10-3 and J usage is TRBJ1-2; TCRdb names TRBD1, which stays unverified in the absence of DNA. CDR1 and CDR2 (germline): ENHRY, SYGVKD. The length of the CDR3 is 15 residues. CDR3 loop: CAISDYSGGSYGYTF.

The chain has TRBV12-3 or TRBV12-4 and TRBJ1-5. The CDR3 loop spans 17 amino acids. Here the CDR3 reads CASSFLPGPYSNQPQHF.

The chain combines TRBV21-1 with TRBJ2-3; TCRdb's assignment of TRBD1 cannot be checked, as there is no DNA. TRBV21-1 is a recognized pseudogene. The CDR3 has 18 amino acids. The CDR3 region is CASSKVGPRKHSTDTQYF.

The chain employs TRBV5-1 and TRBJ1-1; the D call from TCRdb, TRBD1, cannot be confirmed without DNA. Germline V gene data show CDR1 as SGHRS and CDR2 as YFSETQ. This CDR3 has 15 amino acids. CDR3: CASSLEGPSTTEAFF.

The chain employs TRBV20-1 and TRBJ1-3; TCRdb's D call of TRBD1 is untestable without DNA. The CDR3 loop spans 13 amino acids. Germline loops: CDR1 DFQATT, CDR2 SNEGSKA (reference sequence). Here the CDR3 reads CSACRQGANTIYF.

The CDR3 reads CASRRTASGITDTQYF. The chain carries TRBV28 and TRBJ2-3; the TCRdb call, TRBD2, lacks DNA for checking. The germline CDR1 and CDR2 sequences are MDHEN and SYDVKM. This CDR3 has 16 amino acids.

J is TRBJ2-1 and V is TRBV5-1; there is no DNA to check the TCRdb D call of TRBD2. The CDR3 is 19 amino acids. The germline V gene encodes CDR1 SGHRS and CDR2 YFSETQ. The CDR3 loop reads CASSNRRTSGGSSYNEQFF.

The chain joins TRBV5-1 to TRBJ1-5; the D call of TRBD1 rests on TCRdb alone, since no DNA is present to check it. Germline CDR1 is SGHRS and CDR2 is YFSETQ. This CDR3 has 15 residues. The CDR3 sequence: CASSVEGREFEPQHF.

This chain connects TRBV20-1 to TRBJ1-2. CDR1 is DFQATT and CDR2 is SNEGSKA in the germline V gene (reference sequence). This CDR3 contains 13 residues. This CDR3 reads CSASQSVLYGYTF.

The chain uses TRBV7-3 and TRBJ1-1. The CDR3 extends over 13 amino acids. Germline V gene lookup returns CDR1 SGHTA and CDR2 FQGTGA. CDR3 amino acids: CASSQQPNTEAFF.

V is TRBV12-3 or TRBV12-4 and J is TRBJ2-2; TCRdb's D call of TRBD1 is untestable without DNA. The CDR3 runs to 14 residues. This CDR3 reads CASRSRGNTGELFF.

The chain joins TRBV4-2 to TRBJ2-2; TCRdb designates TRBD2, a call that cannot be tested without DNA. The CDR3 sequence is 14 residues long. Per the germline V gene, CDR1 is LGHNA and CDR2 is YNFKEQ. The CDR3 is CASSQTRNTGELFF.

The chain is built from TRBV5-1 and TRBJ1-4; the TCRdb D gene call, TRBD1, has no DNA to confirm it. CDR1 is SGHRS and CDR2 is YFSETQ in the germline V gene. The CDR3 has 15 amino acids. This CDR3 is CASSKSGSYNEKLFF.

The V and J genes are TRBV5-1 and TRBJ2-4; TCRdb proposes TRBD1, but this gene call is untestable without DNA. Germline V gene sequence: CDR1 SGHRS, CDR2 YFSETQ. This CDR3 spans 16 amino acids. The CDR3: CASSERRALGKNIQYF.

J is TRBJ1-4 and V is TRBV4-2; TCRdb's D call of TRBD1 is untestable without DNA. This CDR3 comprises 15 residues. Germline assignment: CDR1 LGHNA and CDR2 YNFKEQ. The CDR3 region is CASSQGVRGPEKLFF.

This chain links TRBV27 with TRBJ2-7; the TCRdb D gene call, TRBD1, has no DNA to confirm it. Germline CDR1 reads MNHEY; CDR2 reads SMNVEV (reference sequence). CDR3 size: 16 residues. The CDR3: CASRIGTDRFGYAQYF.

This rearrangement joins TRBV6-1 to TRBJ2-7; TCRdb picks TRBD1, but there is no DNA to check that call. This CDR3 has 16 amino acids. CDR1 is MNHNS and CDR2 is SASEGT in the germline V gene. CDR3 protein: CASSEVWTGGFIEQYF.

The chain recombines TRBV2 with TRBJ2-3; as DNA is missing, the TRBD2 call by TCRdb cannot be tested. CDR1 is SNHLY and CDR2 is FYNNEI in the germline V gene. CDR3 length equals 15 residues. The CDR3 protein is CASSGLAGGSDTQYF.